This T cell receptor beta chain was identified during a study of T-cell memory formation after mild COVID-19. Findings and caveats of the study: Shrinking CD4+ clones were chiefly CM and EM; CD8+ ones were chiefly EMRA.

Germline assignment: CDR1 SGHKS and CDR2 YYEKEE (reference sequence). The CDR3 contains 12 residues. Deletions cut 3 bases from V and 6 bases from J, with 10 bases between. For this clonotype: Its antigen is unidentified.

TCRdb re-analysed the 5' RACE reads in MiXCR, keeping a single row per CDR3 protein. This repertoire shows a few hundred thousand distinct CDR3 sequences, under 25% found once; its top ten account for 9.5% to 15%. The chain employs TRBV5-5 and TRBJ2-7; perhaps TRBD1 as D (6 bases). Sequencing input: PBMCs or a T cell subset sorted from them (not recorded which). The TCR comes from an adult woman who had mild COVID-19 (a few samples of this study predate the infection). Cell type and time point are not known. This CDR3 is CASSSQGAEQYF. CDR3 bases: TGTGCCAGCAGCTCACAGGGCGCCGAGCAGTACTTC.